These 28 T cell receptor beta chains were all obtained from the same sample, sequenced in a study of T cell responses to AZD1222 COVID-19 vaccine. Only in-frame clones appear in the TCRdb table, and some are missing; sequencing was by immunoSEQ multiplex PCR. The data show 110,000 to 150,000 clones, 92% seen once. This specimen was peripheral blood, taken 28 days after the second AZD1222 dose. The receptors stem from an adult who received the AZD1222 COVID-19 vaccine.

V gene TRBV16 combines with J gene TRBJ2-2; the D is unclear. This CDR3 contains 12 residues. The germline CDR1 and CDR2 sequences are KGHSY and FQNENV. The V end was cut by 2 bases, the J end by 2 bases, with 0 bases between. In DNA form, the CDR3 reads TGTGCCAGCAGCCAAAACACCGGGGAGCTGTTTTTT. This gives the protein CASSQNTGELFF. The whole variable domain, remainder taken from reference TRBV16 and TRBJ2-2, is GEEVAQTPKHLVRGEGQKAKLYCAPIKGHSYVFWYQQVLKNEFKFLISFQNENVFDETGMPKERFSAKCLPNSPCSLEIQATKLEDSAVYFCASSQNTGELFFGEGSRLTVL.

This rearrangement joins TRBV15 to TRBJ1-6; the match to TRBD1 covers 7 bases. Germline V lookup: CDR1 LNHNV, CDR2 YYDKDF (reference sequence). Trimming at V came to 0 bases and at J to 7 bases, leaving 9 bases not matched to a gene. CDR3 size: 17 residues. The CDR3 loop reads CATSRDRGTVINSPLHF. The DNA for the CDR3 is TGTGCCACCAGCAGAGATCGGGGGACAGTCATAAATTCACCCCTCCACTTT.

As for this clone: A much larger clone lies one base from this, so it may be a read error. CDR3 loop: CVWRRTGNTGELFF. The DNA for the CDR3 is TGTGTCTGGAGGAGGACAGGGAACACCGGGGAGCTGTTTTTT. The V call is TRBV30, the J call TRBJ2-2; 7 positions agree with TRBD1. This CDR3 is built from 14 residues. CDR1 and CDR2 from the germline V gene are GTSNPN and SVGIG (reference sequence).

The chain recombines TRBV7-9 with TRBJ1-1; 9 bases align to TRBD1. Germline CDR1 reads SEHNR; CDR2 reads FQNEAQ (reference sequence). This CDR3 spans 14 amino acids. V lost 5 bases and J lost 11; bases outside the gene matches: 12. CDR3 amino acids: CASSRGQGKDQAFF. CDR3 DNA: TGTGCCAGCAGCCGCGGACAGGGGAAGGATCAGGCTTTCTTT.

This chain joins TRBV6-2 or TRBV6-3 and TRBJ2-2; tentative D call: TRBD2 (5 bases). CDR3 length: 14 residues. The germline CDR1 and CDR2 sequences are MNHEY and SVGEGT. Trimming pared 5 bases from V and 6 bases from J, leaving 13 bases between. The CDR3: CASSRPGGAGELFF. CDR3 DNA sequence: TGTGCCAGCAGTCGACCAGGAGGCGCCGGGGAGCTGTTTTTT.

V usage is TRBV6-5 and J usage is TRBJ1-5; 8 nucleotides align to TRBD1. V lost 5 bases and J lost 6; bases outside the gene matches: 6. The CDR3 extends over 14 amino acids. Germline V CDR1 and CDR2: MNHEY, SVGAGI. The CDR3 here is CASSTDRGGQPQHF. For the CDR3, the DNA is TGTGCCAGCAGTACTGACAGGGGAGGTCAGCCCCAGCATTTT.

The chain has TRBV9 and TRBJ1-5, with D possibly being TRBD1 (5 bases). V was trimmed by 0 bases and J by 6 bases, leaving 10 bases between them. Germline CDR1 is SGDLS and CDR2 is YYNGEE. CDR3 length: 14 residues. The CDR3 reads CASSVDGGGQPQHF. The CDR3 DNA sequence: TGTGCCAGCAGCGTAGACGGGGGAGGTCAGCCCCAGCATTTT.

The rearrangement uses TRBV11-2 and TRBJ2-7; the D is unclear. The CDR3 is made up of 16 amino acids. Germline loops: CDR1 SGHAT, CDR2 FQNNGV. V was cut by 0 bases and J by 1 base, with 13 bases left in between. CDR3 in amino acids: CASSLDRLGRSYEQYF. In DNA, the CDR3 is TGTGCCAGCAGCTTAGATCGTTTGGGCCGTTCCTACGAGCAGTACTTC.

The chain employs TRBV14 and TRBJ2-7; 12 positions agree with TRBD2. The ends lost 2 bases at V and 2 bases at J; junction bases unmatched: 4. The CDR3 contains 16 residues. Germline V gives CDR1 SGHDN, CDR2 FVKESK. The CDR3 region has the DNA TGTGCCAGCAGCCAATTGAGGACTAGCGGGACCTACGAGCAGTACTTC. This gives the protein CASSQLRTSGTYEQYF. The full variable domain, its missing parts supplied by reference TRBV14 and TRBJ2-7, is EAGVTQFPSHSVIEKGQTVTLRCDPISGHDNLYWYRRVMGKEIKFLLHFVKESKQDESGMPNNRFLAERTGGTYSTLKVQPAELEDSGVYFCASSQLRTSGTYEQYFGPGTRLTVT.

The V and J genes are TRBV12-3 or TRBV12-4 and TRBJ2-1, with D tentatively TRBD1 (6 bases). This CDR3 spans 13 amino acids. The ends were cut back, 3 bases at V and 7 bases at J, with 10 bases in the middle. Here the CDR3 reads CASSLHRENEQFF. The CDR3 DNA reads TGTGCCAGCAGTTTGCACAGGGAAAATGAGCAGTTCTTC.

The rearrangement links TRBV28 to TRBJ1-2; tentatively, D is TRBD1 (6 bases). Deletions cut 7 bases from V and 2 bases from J, with 14 bases between. The CDR3 loop spans 14 amino acids. Looked up from germline, CDR1 is MDHEN and CDR2 is SYDVKM. Here the CDR3 reads CASKGGGGNYGYTF. In nucleotides, the CDR3 is TGTGCCAGCAAAGGGGGTGGGGGCAACTATGGCTACACCTTC.

This clone has only one observation. This chain joins TRBV7-2 and TRBJ1-6; D remains ambiguous. Germline V gene data show CDR1 as SGHTA and CDR2 as FQGNSA. With 5 bases removed from V and 8 bases from J, the gap between germline ends came to 10 bases. This CDR3 is 13 amino acids long. The CDR3 DNA sequence: TGTGCCAGCAGCCCCACGATTTATTCACCCCTCCACTTT. Translating gives CASSPTIYSPLHF. Full variable domain (remainder filled in from reference TRBV7-2 and TRBJ1-6): GAGVSQSPSNKVTEKGKDVELRCDPISGHTALYWYRQSLGQGLEFLIYFQGNSAPDKSGLPSDRFSAERTGGSVSTLTIQRTQQEDSAVYLCASSPTIYSPLHFGNGTRLTVT.

The J gene is TRBJ1-1, the V gene TRBV11-2; perhaps TRBD1 as D (5 bases). Trimming pared 1 base from V and 4 bases from J, leaving 10 bases between. The germline CDR1 and CDR2 sequences are SGHAT and FQNNGV. The CDR3 loop spans 14 amino acids. DNA of the CDR3: TGTGCCAGCAGCTTAGGGGACTTCGGCACTGAAGCTTTCTTT. The encoded protein is CASSLGDFGTEAFF.

V usage is TRBV6-5 and J usage is TRBJ2-3; TRBD1 matches at 9 bases. This CDR3 comprises 15 residues. Germline-derived CDR1 and CDR2 are MNHEY and SVGAGI. The V segment lost 6 bases and the J segment 3 bases; nucleotides outside the gene matches: 7. The CDR3 protein is CASRRQGDRTDTQYF. The CDR3 region has the DNA TGTGCCAGCAGGCGACAGGGGGATAGAACAGATACGCAGTATTTT.

This chain uses TRBV15 with TRBJ1-2; D remains unclear. In germline, CDR1 is LNHNV, CDR2 YYDKDF (reference sequence). CDR3 size: 15 residues. V lost 1 base to trimming and J lost 1 base, with 10 bases between them. CDR3 region: CATSRGGSFNYGYTF. CDR3 DNA sequence: TGTGCCACCAGCAGAGGAGGCAGCTTTAACTATGGCTACACCTTC.

The rearrangement links TRBV2 to TRBJ1-6; 8 nucleotides match TRBD1. V lost 2 bases and J lost 0; bases outside the gene matches: 6. The length of the CDR3 is 18 residues. Germline CDR1 and CDR2: SNHLY and FYNNEI. In nucleotides, the CDR3 is TGTGCCAGCAGTGAATGGCGGGACAGGAGCTCCTATAATTCACCCCTCCACTTT. As protein: CASSEWRDRSSYNSPLHF.

This chain links TRBV19 with TRBJ2-7; 11 bases are shared with TRBD1. Germline V gene lookup returns CDR1 LNHDA and CDR2 SQIVND (reference sequence). This CDR3 is 16 amino acids long. Trimming at V came to 4 bases and at J to 3 bases, leaving 8 bases not matched to a gene. The CDR3 is CASSTTGTGGFYEQYF. The CDR3 DNA reads TGTGCCAGTAGTACGACCGGGACAGGGGGATTCTACGAGCAGTACTTC.

The chain is built from TRBV9 and TRBJ2-1; D is ambiguous. V lost 0 bases to trimming and J lost 0 bases, with 7 bases between them. The CDR3 is 15 amino acids. CDR1 SGDLS and CDR2 YYNGEE come from the germline V gene. In DNA, the CDR3 is TGTGCCAGCAGCGTAGATGGCTACTCCTACAATGAGCAGTTCTTC. This sequence encodes CASSVDGYSYNEQFF.

This rearrangement joins TRBV4-3 to TRBJ2-1; TRBD2 matches at 8 bases. V trimming: 0 bases; J trimming: 4 bases; junction bases outside the gene matches: 8. Germline V gene sequence: CDR1 LGHNA, CDR2 YSLEER. The CDR3 is made up of 17 amino acids. In DNA form, the CDR3 reads TGCGCCAGCAGCCAAGATTTTCGACTAGCGAGATACAATGAGCAGTTCTTC. Protein sequence: CASSQDFRLARYNEQFF.

The chain links TRBV28 to TRBJ1-5; no definite D call. The V end was cut by 5 bases, the J end by 2 bases, with 19 bases between. CDR1 and CDR2 (germline): MDHEN, SYDVKM. This CDR3 comprises 17 residues. CDR3 DNA sequence: TGTGCCAGCAGTCGTTACGGGGAGGGTGTCGGCAATCAGCCCCAGCATTTT. Its protein product is CASSRYGEGVGNQPQHF.

The V and J genes are TRBV7-6 and TRBJ2-1; 10 bases are shared with TRBD2. With 1 base clipped from V and 4 bases from J, the junction kept 4 bases outside the gene matches. The germline V gene encodes CDR1 SGHVS and CDR2 FNYEAQ. The CDR3 has 16 amino acids. The CDR3 region has the DNA TGTGCCAGCAGCTTAGACGGGACTAGCGAATACAATGAGCAGTTCTTC. This gives the protein CASSLDGTSEYNEQFF.

The chain combines TRBV19 with TRBJ2-1; the match to TRBD2 covers 10 bases. This CDR3 is built from 14 residues. With 4 bases clipped from V and 6 bases from J, the junction kept 3 bases outside the gene matches. CDR1 LNHDA and CDR2 SQIVND come from the germline V gene (reference sequence). CDR3 sequence reads: CASSNLAGVNEQFF. In nucleotides, the CDR3 is TGTGCCAGTAGTAATCTAGCGGGAGTCAATGAGCAGTTCTTC.

The genes are TRBV18 and TRBJ1-6; D is uncertain. The V end lost 2 bases, the J end lost 7 bases, and 6 bases lay between the germline ends. This CDR3 has 13 residues. CDR1 is KGHSH, CDR2 LQKENI, per germline. CDR3 nucleotide sequence: TGTGCCAGCTCACCAGTTCAGAATTCACCCCTCCACTTT. Translated, it gives CASSPVQNSPLHF.

V gene TRBV5-6 combines with J gene TRBJ1-1; D is unresolved. The CDR3 runs to 13 residues. Germline V gives CDR1 SGHDT, CDR2 YYEEEE. The V end lost 2 bases, the J end lost 1 base, and 6 bases lay between the germline ends. DNA of the CDR3: TGTGCCAGCAGCTTTGGGGAGAACACTGAAGCTTTCTTT. Protein sequence: CASSFGENTEAFF.

V gene TRBV6-5 combines with J gene TRBJ1-2; no clear D. The ends were cut back, 4 bases at V and 8 bases at J, with 11 bases in the middle. This CDR3 is 12 amino acids long. The V gene's germline CDR1 is MNHEY and CDR2 SVGAGI. The CDR3 DNA follows: TGTGCCAGCAGTTCGACATCCGGAGGCTACACCTTC. It encodes CASSSTSGGYTF.

The chain carries TRBV27 and TRBJ1-4; TRBD1 matches at 10 bases. This CDR3 contains 16 residues. The ends lost 5 bases at V and 0 bases at J; junction bases unmatched: 3. CDR1 MNHEY and CDR2 SMNVEV come from the germline V gene (reference sequence). CDR3 amino acids: CASSPGQGATNEKLFF. The CDR3 DNA reads as TGTGCCAGCAGTCCCGGACAGGGGGCAACTAATGAAAAACTGTTTTTT.

The chain has TRBV10-3 and TRBJ2-3, with D perhaps matching TRBD1 or TRBD2 (6 bases each). V gave up 7 bases and J gave up 3 bases, with 17 bases separating them. CDR1 and CDR2 from the germline V gene are ENHRY and SYGVKD. This CDR3 has 15 amino acids. In DNA form, the CDR3 reads TGTGCCATCACCGAAGCGGGCAGGGGTACAGATACGCAGTATTTT. It codes for CAITEAGRGTDTQYF.

As DNA, the CDR3 is TGTGCCAGCAGTTACTTGGCAGGGGGGATACAGCCCCAGCATTTT. Translating it yields CASSYLAGGIQPQHF. V and J are TRBV6-2 or TRBV6-3 and TRBJ1-5; 7 bases align to TRBD1. In germline, CDR1 is MNHEY, CDR2 SVGEGT. The CDR3 sequence is 15 residues long. The junction had 7 bases not matched to a gene; V was cut back by 1 base and J by 7 bases.